The 27 T cell receptor beta chains below were found in one sample sequenced in a study of T cell responses to AZD1222 COVID-19 vaccine. Data came from immunoSEQ multiplex PCR; TCRdb stores just in-frame clones and leaves some out. Of 100,000 to 150,000 clones listed, 94% are singletons. Source: peripheral blood, taken on day 0 of AZD1222 vaccination. These receptors were obtained from an adult in good health.

The chain uses TRBV28 and TRBJ1-5; the D is unclear. The CDR3 is made up of 11 amino acids. The germline V and J ends were trimmed by 6 bases and 12 bases, with 12 bases remaining between them. In germline, CDR1 is MDHEN, CDR2 SYDVKM. CDR3 residues: CASSYSQYQHF. The CDR3 DNA is TGTGCCAGCAGCTATTCCCAATACCAGCATTTT.

J is TRBJ2-7 and V is TRBV6-5, with 7 bases lining up with TRBD2. From germline, CDR1 is MNHEY and CDR2 SVGAGI. The V and J ends lost 0 bases and 0 bases, in that order; junction bases with no gene match: 5. The CDR3 consists of 16 residues. This CDR3 is CASSYSISGFSYEQYF. The CDR3 bases are TGTGCCAGCAGTTACTCGATTAGCGGGTTCTCCTACGAGCAGTACTTC.

The rearrangement uses TRBV27 and TRBJ2-5; TRBD1 aligns across 8 bases. The CDR3 has 14 amino acids. The germline gives CDR1 MNHEY, CDR2 SMNVEV (reference sequence). V dropped 5 bases and J dropped 5; count of bases not matched to a gene: 7. The CDR3 protein is CASSTPGGGETQYF. CDR3 coding DNA: TGTGCCAGCAGTACCCCAGGGGGCGGTGAGACCCAGTACTTC.

This clone was counted a single time. The chain is built from TRBV28 and TRBJ2-3; 7 bases are shared with TRBD2. The junction had 3 bases not matched to a gene; V was cut back by 8 bases and J by 4 bases. The CDR3 has 12 amino acids. Germline CDR1 is MDHEN and CDR2 is SYDVKM. CDR3 DNA: TGTGCCAGCCGCCGGGAGGCAGATACGCAGTATTTT. Translated, it gives CASRREADTQYF.

This clone was observed once. CDR3: CASSLPTGAAFF. The CDR3 DNA reads as TGTGCCAGCAGCCTCCCGACAGGGGCTGCTTTCTTT. The J gene is TRBJ1-1, the V gene TRBV5-4; TRBD1 matches 8 bases. V shed 4 bases and J 11 bases; nucleotides not matched to a gene: 7. The CDR3 is 12 residues long. The V gene's germline CDR1 is SGHNT and CDR2 YYREEE (reference sequence).

This sequence joins TRBV4-1 and TRBJ2-4; no reliable D call. Germline values: CDR1 MGHRA, CDR2 YSYEKL. This CDR3 is 14 amino acids long. The germline V and J ends were trimmed by 2 bases and 8 bases, with 13 bases remaining between them. The CDR3 region has the DNA TGCGCCAGCAGCCAAAACCTTCTAAGGGACATTCAGTACTTC. This sequence encodes CASSQNLLRDIQYF.

The rearrangement uses TRBV24-1 and TRBJ2-3, with D uncertain. The CDR3 is 13 residues long. Trimming took 7 bases from V and 6 from J, leaving 13 bases between them. Germline assignment: CDR1 KGHDR and CDR2 SFDVKD. The CDR3 spells CATSRSRSDTQYF. CDR3 DNA sequence: TGTGCCACCAGCCGAAGCAGGTCGGATACGCAGTATTTT.

The chain is built from TRBV18 and TRBJ2-3; perhaps TRBD2 as D (5 bases). The CDR3 runs 15 residues. The V gene lost 3 bases and the J gene lost 1 base, with 11 bases spanning the gap. Per the germline V gene, CDR1 is KGHSH and CDR2 is LQKENI. The DNA of the CDR3 is TGTGCCAGCTCACCGGGAGCGGTAGGCACAGATACGCAGTATTTT. Its translation: CASSPGAVGTDTQYF.

V and J are TRBV7-9 and TRBJ1-4, with D maybe TRBD1 (6 bases). The V gene's germline CDR1 is SEHNR and CDR2 FQNEAQ (reference sequence). This CDR3 has 14 residues. The germline V and J ends were trimmed by 5 bases and 8 bases, with 15 bases remaining between them. CDR3 region: CASSHEGGGEKLFF. The CDR3, as DNA: TGTGCCAGCAGCCATGAGGGGGGCGGAGAAAAACTGTTTTTT.

The chain joins TRBV20-1 to TRBJ1-2; possible D gene TRBD1, 5 bases. Germline V gene lookup returns CDR1 DFQATT and CDR2 SNEGSKA (reference sequence). The CDR3 contains 13 residues. Deletions cut 3 bases from V and 2 bases from J, with 10 bases between. The CDR3 nucleotides are TGCAGTGCTAGTGACGGGGCCAACTATGGCTACACCTTC. It yields the protein CSASDGANYGYTF.

The chain is built from TRBV4-3 and TRBJ2-5, with 7 bases that match TRBD2. CDR3 length equals 18 residues. In germline, CDR1 is LGHNA, CDR2 YSLEER. The V and J ends lost 4 bases and 6 bases, in that order; junction bases with no gene match: 20. In DNA, the CDR3 is TGCGCCAGCAGCCCAGGGACCCACCTGCGGGAGAGCCCCAAGACCCAGTACTTC. As protein: CASSPGTHLRESPKTQYF.

Written as DNA, the CDR3 is TGTGCCAGCAGTGTTTTTCAGGGAACTAATGAAAAACTGTTTTTT. It yields the protein CASSVFQGTNEKLFF. The chain uses TRBV2 and TRBJ1-4; tentatively, D is TRBD1 (5 bases). Trimming cost V 4 bases and J 1 base, with 10 bases left between them. This CDR3 contains 15 residues. Germline CDR1 is SNHLY and CDR2 is FYNNEI.

This clone has just one count. The chain uses TRBV3-1 (or the pseudogene TRBV3-2) and TRBJ1-2; TRBD1 is a possible D gene (5 bases). CDR3 length equals 14 residues. The V gene lost 1 base and the J gene lost 8 bases, with 14 bases spanning the gap. Germline CDR1 is LGHDT and CDR2 is YNNKEL (reference sequence). CDR3 sequence reads: CASSQGDAEPGYTF. In nucleotides, the CDR3 is TGTGCCAGCAGCCAAGGGGACGCGGAACCCGGCTACACCTTC.

The rearrangement links TRBV7-9 to TRBJ2-2; 10 nucleotides align to TRBD2. V lost 4 bases, J lost 5 bases, and 10 bases stayed unmatched. CDR1 is SEHNR, CDR2 FQNEAQ, per germline (reference sequence). The CDR3 is made up of 17 amino acids. The DNA of the CDR3 is TGTGCCAGCAGCTCGACCCGCTCACTAGCGGGAACCGGGGAGCTGTTTTTT. Translating gives CASSSTRSLAGTGELFF.

The genes are TRBV5-6 and TRBJ1-2; TRBD1 aligns across 8 bases. CDR1 is SGHDT, CDR2 YYEEEE, per germline. The CDR3 has 15 amino acids. J was trimmed by 5 bases and V by 0 bases; bases with no gene match: 6. The CDR3, as DNA: TGTGCCAGCAGCTTGGGGACAGGGAAGCGGTATGGCTACACCTTC. It codes for CASSLGTGKRYGYTF.

The chain combines TRBV7-3 with TRBJ2-5, with D possibly being TRBD2 (7 bases). Germline-derived CDR1 and CDR2 are SGHTA and FQGTGA. V shed 5 bases and J shed 5 bases, with 18 bases lying between them. CDR3 length: 15 amino acids. The CDR3 region is CASSPSRGAAETQYF. The CDR3 DNA sequence: TGTGCCAGCAGCCCCAGTCGGGGGGCGGCGGAGACCCAGTACTTC.

This chain joins TRBV11-3 and TRBJ1-6, with D unresolved. The CDR3 is 18 residues long. V gave up 8 bases and J gave up 0 bases, with 20 bases separating them. CDR1 and CDR2 (germline): SGHNT, YENEEA. The CDR3 bases are TGTGCCAGCCCCCACCCAACCCCCAGTGGCTCCTATAATTCACCCCTCCACTTT. It yields the protein CASPHPTPSGSYNSPLHF.

This clone was counted only a few times. The chain uses TRBV4-3 and TRBJ2-7; 7 bases line up with TRBD2. Germline CDR1 reads LGHNA; CDR2 reads YSLEER. This CDR3 comprises 14 residues. V shed 7 bases and J 6 bases; nucleotides not matched to a gene: 12. In DNA form, the CDR3 reads TGCGCCAGCAAAGCCACCAGACTAGCTTCCGAGCAGTACTTC. It encodes CASKATRLASEQYF.

The chain uses TRBV5-8 and TRBJ2-7; possibly TRBD1 for D (7 bases). The germline V gene has CDR1 SGHTS and CDR2 YDEGEE. This CDR3 has 15 amino acids. V was cut by 2 bases and J by 5 bases, with 17 bases left in between. The CDR3 protein is CASSFGQVRGDEQYF. The CDR3, as DNA: TGTGCCAGCAGCTTTGGACAGGTGAGGGGGGACGAGCAGTACTTC.

V usage is TRBV11-3 and J usage is TRBJ2-1; TRBD1 agrees at 8 bases. V was pared by 5 bases and J by 3 bases, with 6 bases of the junction left unmatched. The CDR3 sequence is 15 residues long. Germline assignment: CDR1 SGHNT and CDR2 YENEEA. CDR3 sequence: CASSVGTGSYNEQFF. Written as DNA, the CDR3 is TGTGCCAGCAGCGTAGGGACAGGTAGCTACAATGAGCAGTTCTTC.

This chain's CDR3 is CASSLNEEGFGYTF. CDR3 nucleotides: TGTGCCAGCTCCCTCAACGAGGAAGGATTTGGCTACACCTTC. The rearrangement links TRBV18 to TRBJ1-2; D unresolved. Germline loops: CDR1 KGHSH, CDR2 LQKENI. The CDR3 spans 14 residues. V was trimmed by 6 bases and J by 7 bases, leaving 18 bases between them.

This clone came up once. The chain links TRBV7-6 to TRBJ2-1; 10 nucleotides agree with TRBD2. Germline assignment: CDR1 SGHVS and CDR2 FNYEAQ. The length of the CDR3 is 14 residues. V dropped 5 bases and J dropped 5; count of bases not matched to a gene: 3. The CDR3 protein is CASSGLAENNEQFF. As DNA, the CDR3 is TGTGCCAGCAGCGGACTAGCGGAGAACAATGAGCAGTTCTTC. Filled out from reference TRBV7-6 and TRBJ2-1, the complete variable domain reads GAGVSQSPRYKVTKRGQDVALRCDPISGHVSLYWYRQALGQGPEFLTYFNYEAQQDKSGLPNDRFSAERPEGSISTLTIQRTEQRDSAMYRCASSGLAENNEQFFGPGTRLTVL.

The chain links TRBV3-1 (or the pseudogene TRBV3-2) to TRBJ1-2; a possible D gene is TRBD1 (5 bases). Trimming removed 6 bases from V and 5 bases from J, with 16 bases in between. This CDR3 has 14 amino acids. CDR1 LGHDT and CDR2 YNNKEL come from the germline V gene (reference sequence). The chain's CDR3 is CASSPDNPGYGYTF. The DNA for the CDR3 is TGTGCCAGCAGTCCGGACAACCCCGGGTATGGCTACACCTTC.

The V and J genes are TRBV2 and TRBJ1-1; 8 bases agree with TRBD1. With 4 bases clipped from V and 10 bases from J, the junction kept 8 bases outside the gene matches. The CDR3 is 13 residues long. Looked up from germline, CDR1 is SNHLY and CDR2 is FYNNEI. CDR3 in DNA: TGTGCCAGCAGTGCAACAGGGGGGGAGGTAGCTTTCTTT. Its translation: CASSATGGEVAFF.

The rearrangement uses TRBV7-2 and TRBJ2-7, with 8 bases that match TRBD1. From germline, CDR1 is SGHTA and CDR2 FQGNSA. The CDR3 contains 16 residues. Trimming at V came to 1 base and at J to 2 bases, leaving 7 bases not matched to a gene. CDR3 protein: CASSLGVTGAPYEQYF. Written as DNA, the CDR3 is TGTGCCAGCAGCTTAGGCGTGACAGGGGCGCCCTACGAGCAGTACTTC.

This clone came up once. J is TRBJ2-7 and V is TRBV18, with 11 bases fitting TRBD2. Germline V gene lookup returns CDR1 KGHSH and CDR2 LQKENI. The V gene end was trimmed by 4 bases and the J gene end by 1 base; junction bases not matched to a gene: 3. There are 15 residues in the CDR3. The CDR3 loop is CASSQLAGVSYEQYF. CDR3 sequence (DNA): TGTGCCAGCTCACAACTAGCGGGAGTATCCTACGAGCAGTACTTC.

V is TRBV3-1 (or the pseudogene TRBV3-2) and J is TRBJ2-7; D gene ambiguous. This CDR3 has 12 amino acids. Trimming removed 1 base from V and 5 bases from J, with 6 bases in between. CDR1 is LGHDT, CDR2 YNNKEL, per germline (reference sequence). The CDR3 coding sequence is TGTGCCAGCAGCCAAGGCTACCACGAGCAGTACTTC. The encoded protein is CASSQGYHEQYF.